The 6 T cell receptor beta chains given below trace back to one sample, sequenced in a study of T cells in Graves' hyperthyroidism and ophthalmopathy. RNA transcripts were the template for amplifying TCR beta CDR3 regions. The study used the HTBI primer set for a first-round RT-PCR of the TCR CDR3. TCRdb re-called the multiplex PCR reads through MiXCR, storing one row per CDR3 protein. The sample has about 360,000 distinct CDR3 sequences; about 12% are singletons. The sample was blood. All receptors come from a woman between 18 and 30 years old with Graves' hyperthyroidism.

This clonotype was found many times. CDR3: CASSRTENTEAFF. The CDR3 nucleotides read TGTGCCAGCAGCCGGACAGAGAACACTGAAGCTTTCTTT. The rearrangement uses TRBV7-8 and TRBJ1-1; a possible D gene is TRBD1 (6 bases). With 5 bases removed from V and 1 base from J, the gap between germline ends came to 8 bases. Germline CDR1 reads SGHVS; CDR2 reads FQNEAQ. The length of the CDR3 is 13 residues.

This clonotype showed up many times. V and J are TRBV5-1 and TRBJ2-2; 7 bases line up with TRBD1. V was clipped by 4 bases and J by 2 bases; unmatched bases: 5. Germline V gives CDR1 SGHRS, CDR2 YFSETQ. The CDR3 is 15 amino acids. For the CDR3, the DNA is TGCGCCAGCAGCCCACGACAGGGAAACACCGGGGAGCTGTTTTTT. This sequence encodes CASSPRQGNTGELFF.

Only a few counts were recorded for this clonotype. The chain links TRBV5-1 to TRBJ2-1, with 12 nucleotides matching TRBD2. The V gene end was trimmed by 2 bases and the J gene end by 9 bases; junction bases not matched to a gene: 3. The germline gives CDR1 SGHRS, CDR2 YFSETQ. CDR3 length equals 14 residues. CDR3: CASSFLAGGPEQFF. As DNA, the CDR3 is TGCGCCAGCAGCTTCCTAGCGGGGGGGCCTGAGCAGTTCTTC.

The chain links TRBV20-1 to TRBJ1-5; D is possibly TRBD1 (6 bases). V was cut by 2 bases and J by 6 bases, with 14 bases left in between. CDR3 length: 14 amino acids. Germline CDR1 DFQATT, CDR2 SNEGSKA (reference sequence). The CDR3 nucleotides are TGCAGTGCTAGACCCACAGGGCTAACTCAGCCCCAGCATTTT. Its translation: CSARPTGLTQPQHF.

Worth noting for this clonotype: This clone may be a read error of a much larger clone one base away. The chain combines TRBV7-2 with TRBJ2-7, with 12 bases that match TRBD2. Germline V CDR1 and CDR2: SGHTA, FQGNSA. The CDR3 length is 19 residues. The CDR3 region is CASSPSPLAGGLPFIEQHF. DNA for the CDR3: TGTGCCAGCAGCCCGTCCCCTCTAGCGGGAGGGCTACCGTTTATCGAGCAGCACTTC.

This clonotype was counted many times. The genes are TRBV28 and TRBJ1-3; 7 bases match TRBD1. Germline V gene lookup returns CDR1 MDHEN and CDR2 SYDVKM. The CDR3 consists of 16 residues. J lost 0 bases, V lost 4 bases, and 6 bases had no gene match. CDR3 DNA sequence: TGTGCCAGCAGTTACGCAGGGGGGGGCTCTGGAAACACCATATATTTT. The encoded protein is CASSYAGGGSGNTIYF.